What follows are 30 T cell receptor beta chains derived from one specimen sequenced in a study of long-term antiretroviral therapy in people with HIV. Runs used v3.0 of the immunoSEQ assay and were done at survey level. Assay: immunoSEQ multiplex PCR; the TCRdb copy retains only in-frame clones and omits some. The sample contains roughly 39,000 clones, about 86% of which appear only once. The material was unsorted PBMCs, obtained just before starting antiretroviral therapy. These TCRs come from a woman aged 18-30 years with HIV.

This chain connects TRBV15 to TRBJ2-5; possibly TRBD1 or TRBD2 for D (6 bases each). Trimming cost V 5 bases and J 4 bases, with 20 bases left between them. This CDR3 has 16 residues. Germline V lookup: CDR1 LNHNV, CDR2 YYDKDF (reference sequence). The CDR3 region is CATSGIWGARRETQYF. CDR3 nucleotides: TGTGCCACCAGCGGAATATGGGGGGCCAGGCGAGAGACCCAGTACTTC. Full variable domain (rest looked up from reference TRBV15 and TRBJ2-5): DAMVIQNPRYQVTQFGKPVTLSCSQTLNHNVMYWYQQKSSQAPKLLFHYYDKDFNNEADTPDNFQSRRPNTSFCFLDIRSPGLGDTAMYLCATSGIWGARRETQYFGPGTRLLVL.

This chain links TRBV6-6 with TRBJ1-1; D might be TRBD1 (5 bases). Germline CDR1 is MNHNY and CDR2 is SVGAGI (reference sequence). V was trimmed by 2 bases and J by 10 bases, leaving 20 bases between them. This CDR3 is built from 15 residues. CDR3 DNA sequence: TGTGCCAGCAGTTACCCCTTTGAGGGGTCGGATGGAGCTTTCTTT. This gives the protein CASSYPFEGSDGAFF.

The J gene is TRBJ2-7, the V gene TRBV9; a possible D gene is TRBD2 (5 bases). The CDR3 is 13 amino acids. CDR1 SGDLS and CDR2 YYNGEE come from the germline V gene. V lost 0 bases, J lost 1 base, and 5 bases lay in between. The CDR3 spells CASSVGESYEQYF. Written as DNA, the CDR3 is TGTGCCAGCAGCGTAGGGGAGTCCTACGAGCAGTACTTC. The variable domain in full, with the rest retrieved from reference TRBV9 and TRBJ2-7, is DSGVTQTPKHLITATGQRVTLRCSPRSGDLSVYWYQQSLDQGLQFLIQYYNGEERAKGNILERFSAQQFPDLHSELNLSSLELGDSALYFCASSVGESYEQYFGPGTRLTVT.

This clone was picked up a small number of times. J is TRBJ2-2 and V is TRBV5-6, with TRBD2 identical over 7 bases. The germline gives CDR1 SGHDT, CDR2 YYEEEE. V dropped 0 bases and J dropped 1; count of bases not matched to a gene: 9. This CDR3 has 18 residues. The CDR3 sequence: CASSLASGVAGNTGELFF. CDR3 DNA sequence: TGTGCCAGCAGCTTGGCCTCGGGGGTAGCGGGGAACACCGGGGAGCTGTTTTTT.

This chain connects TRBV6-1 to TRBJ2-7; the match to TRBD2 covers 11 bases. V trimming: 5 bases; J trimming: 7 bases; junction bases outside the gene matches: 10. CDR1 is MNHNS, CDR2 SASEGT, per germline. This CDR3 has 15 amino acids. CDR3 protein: CASSHAGTSGHEQYF. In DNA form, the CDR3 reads TGTGCCAGCAGTCATGCCGGGACTAGCGGACATGAGCAGTACTTC.

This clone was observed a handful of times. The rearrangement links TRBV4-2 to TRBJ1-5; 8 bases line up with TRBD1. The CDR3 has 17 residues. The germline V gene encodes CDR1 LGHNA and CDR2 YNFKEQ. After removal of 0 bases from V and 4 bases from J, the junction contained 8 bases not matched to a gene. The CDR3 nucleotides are TGTGCCAGCAGCCAAGAACAGGGGAGGACAGGGAATCAGCCCCAGCATTTT. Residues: CASSQEQGRTGNQPQHF.

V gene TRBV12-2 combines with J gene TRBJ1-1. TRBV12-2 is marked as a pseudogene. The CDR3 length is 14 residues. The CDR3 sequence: CASRLDWVNTEAFF. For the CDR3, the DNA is TGTGCAAGTCGCTTAGATTGGGTGAACACTGAAGCTTTCTTT.

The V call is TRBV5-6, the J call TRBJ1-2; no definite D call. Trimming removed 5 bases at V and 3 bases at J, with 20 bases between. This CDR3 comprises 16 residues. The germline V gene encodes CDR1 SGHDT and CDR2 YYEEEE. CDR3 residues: CASSLNRAPQDYGYTF. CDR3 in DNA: TGTGCCAGCAGTTTGAACCGGGCTCCTCAGGACTATGGCTACACCTTC.

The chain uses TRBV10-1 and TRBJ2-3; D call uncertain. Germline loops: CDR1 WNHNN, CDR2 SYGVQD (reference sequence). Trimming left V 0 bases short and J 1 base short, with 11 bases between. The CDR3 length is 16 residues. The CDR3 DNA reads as TGCGCCAGCAGTGAGTCCACAGTGGCCCGCACAGATACGCAGTATTTT. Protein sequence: CASSESTVARTDTQYF.

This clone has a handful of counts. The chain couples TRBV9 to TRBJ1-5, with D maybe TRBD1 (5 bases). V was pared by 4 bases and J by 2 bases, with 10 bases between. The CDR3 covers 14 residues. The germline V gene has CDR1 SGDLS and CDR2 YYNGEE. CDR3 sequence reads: CASSPTGGNQPQHF. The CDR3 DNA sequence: TGTGCCAGCAGCCCAACAGGCGGCAATCAGCCCCAGCATTTT.

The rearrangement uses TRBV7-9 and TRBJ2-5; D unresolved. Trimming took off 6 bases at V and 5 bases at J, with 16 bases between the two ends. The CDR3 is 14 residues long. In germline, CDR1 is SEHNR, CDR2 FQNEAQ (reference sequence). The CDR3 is CASSKDGSWETQYF. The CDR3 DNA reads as TGTGCCAGCAGTAAGGACGGATCCTGGGAGACCCAGTACTTC. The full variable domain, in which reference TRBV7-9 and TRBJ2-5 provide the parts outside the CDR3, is DTGVSQNPRHKITKRGQNVTFRCDPISEHNRLYWYRQTLGQGPEFLTYFQNEAQLEKSRLLSDRFSAERPKGSFSTLEIQRTEQGDSAMYLCASSKDGSWETQYFGPGTRLLVL.

In nucleotides, the CDR3 is TGCGCCAGCAGGGCCTACAATGAGCAGTTCTTC. Translated, it gives CASRAYNEQFF. V gene TRBV4-1 combines with J gene TRBJ2-1, with D unresolved. Germline V gene data show CDR1 as MGHRA and CDR2 as YSYEKL. Between the trimmed V and J ends, which lost 6 bases and 2 bases, there was a span of 2 bases. CDR3 length: 11 residues.

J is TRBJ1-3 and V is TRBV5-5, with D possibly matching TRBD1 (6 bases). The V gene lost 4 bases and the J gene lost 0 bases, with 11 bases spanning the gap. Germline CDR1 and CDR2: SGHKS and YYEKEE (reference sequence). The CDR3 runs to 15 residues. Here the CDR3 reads CASSIDRISGNTIYF. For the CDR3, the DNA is TGTGCCAGCAGCATAGACAGGATCTCTGGAAACACCATATATTTT.

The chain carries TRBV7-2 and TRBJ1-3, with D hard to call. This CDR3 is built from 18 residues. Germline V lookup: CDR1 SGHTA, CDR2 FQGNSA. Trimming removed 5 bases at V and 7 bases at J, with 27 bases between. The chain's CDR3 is CASSIRSTFLSLGNTIYF. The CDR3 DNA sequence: TGTGCCAGCAGCATCAGGAGCACCTTTCTTTCGCTGGGGAACACCATATATTTT.

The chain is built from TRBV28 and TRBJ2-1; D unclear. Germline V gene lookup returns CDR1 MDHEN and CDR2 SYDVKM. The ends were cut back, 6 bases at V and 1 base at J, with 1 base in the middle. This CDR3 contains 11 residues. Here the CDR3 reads CASRSYNEQFF. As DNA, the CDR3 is TGTGCCAGCAGATCCTACAATGAGCAGTTCTTC.

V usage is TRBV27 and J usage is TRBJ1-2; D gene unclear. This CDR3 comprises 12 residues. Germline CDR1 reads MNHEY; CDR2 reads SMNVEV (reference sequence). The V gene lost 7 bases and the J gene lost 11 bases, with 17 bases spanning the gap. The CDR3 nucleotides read TGTGCCAGCATGGGAGAGCCAGGAGGTTACACCTTC. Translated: CASMGEPGGYTF.

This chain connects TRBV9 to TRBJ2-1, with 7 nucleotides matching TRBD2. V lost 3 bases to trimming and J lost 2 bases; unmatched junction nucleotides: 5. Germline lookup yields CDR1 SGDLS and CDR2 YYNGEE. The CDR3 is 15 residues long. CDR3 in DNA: TGTGCCAGCAGCGCGCGACTAGCCACCTACAATGAGCAGTTCTTC. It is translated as CASSARLATYNEQFF.

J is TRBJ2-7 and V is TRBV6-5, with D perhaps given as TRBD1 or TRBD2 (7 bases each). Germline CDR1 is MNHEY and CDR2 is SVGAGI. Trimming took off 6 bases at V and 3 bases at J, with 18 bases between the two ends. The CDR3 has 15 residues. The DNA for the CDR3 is TGTGCCAGCAGCTGGGGAGGGGGCTACCTCTACGAGCAGTACTTC. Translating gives CASSWGGGYLYEQYF.

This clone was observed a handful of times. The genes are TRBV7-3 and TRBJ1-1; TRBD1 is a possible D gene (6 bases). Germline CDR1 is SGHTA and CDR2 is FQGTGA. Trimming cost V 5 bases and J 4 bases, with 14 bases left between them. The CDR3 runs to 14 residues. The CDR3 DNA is TGTGCCAGCAGCCCCCAGGGACAATTCACTGAAGCTTTCTTT. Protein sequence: CASSPQGQFTEAFF. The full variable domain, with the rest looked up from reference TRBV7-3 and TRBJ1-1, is GAGVSQTPSNKVTEKGKYVELRCDPISGHTALYWYRQSLGQGPEFLIYFQGTGAADDSGLPNDRFFAVRPEGSVSTLKIQRTERGDSAVYLCASSPQGQFTEAFFGQGTRLTVV.

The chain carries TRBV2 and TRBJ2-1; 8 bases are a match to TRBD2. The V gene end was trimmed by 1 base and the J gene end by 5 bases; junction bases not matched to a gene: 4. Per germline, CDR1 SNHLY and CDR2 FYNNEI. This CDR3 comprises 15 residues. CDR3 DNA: TGTGCCAGCAGTGAAGAGGCGGGAGGCCACAATGAGCAGTTCTTC. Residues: CASSEEAGGHNEQFF. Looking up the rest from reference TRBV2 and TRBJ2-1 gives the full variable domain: EPEVTQTPSHQVTQMGQEVILRCVPISNHLYFYWYRQILGQKVEFLVSFYNNEISEKSEIFDDQFSVERPDGSNFTLKIRSTKLEDSAMYFCASSEEAGGHNEQFFGPGTRLTVL.

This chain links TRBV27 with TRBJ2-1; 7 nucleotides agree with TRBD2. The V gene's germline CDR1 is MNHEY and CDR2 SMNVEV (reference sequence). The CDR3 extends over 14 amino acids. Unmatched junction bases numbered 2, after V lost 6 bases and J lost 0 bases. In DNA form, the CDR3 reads TGTGCCAGCAGAGCGGGGTTCTCCTACAATGAGCAGTTCTTC. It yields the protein CASRAGFSYNEQFF.

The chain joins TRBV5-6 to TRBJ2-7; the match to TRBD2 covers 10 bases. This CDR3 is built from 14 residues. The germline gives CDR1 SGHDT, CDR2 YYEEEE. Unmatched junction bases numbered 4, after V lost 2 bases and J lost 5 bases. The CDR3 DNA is TGTGCCAGCAGCTTTGGCCTAGCGGGAGACGAGCAGTACTTC. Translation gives CASSFGLAGDEQYF.

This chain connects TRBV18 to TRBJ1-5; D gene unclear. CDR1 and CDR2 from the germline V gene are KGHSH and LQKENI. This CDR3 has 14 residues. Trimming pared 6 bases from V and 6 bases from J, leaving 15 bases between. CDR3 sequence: CASSQEGFSQPQHF. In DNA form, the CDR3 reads TGTGCCAGCTCGCAAGAAGGGTTCAGTCAGCCCCAGCATTTT.

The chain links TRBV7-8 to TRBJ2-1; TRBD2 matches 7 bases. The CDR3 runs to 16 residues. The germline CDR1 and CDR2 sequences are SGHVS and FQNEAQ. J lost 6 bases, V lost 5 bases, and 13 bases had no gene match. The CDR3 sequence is CASSPPGGRASNEQFF. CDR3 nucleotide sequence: TGTGCCAGCAGCCCCCCGGGTGGGAGGGCCTCCAATGAGCAGTTCTTC.

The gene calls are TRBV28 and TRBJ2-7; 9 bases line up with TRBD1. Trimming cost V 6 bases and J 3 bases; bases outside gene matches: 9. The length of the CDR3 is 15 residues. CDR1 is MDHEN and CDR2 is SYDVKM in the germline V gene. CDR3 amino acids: CASSFNRDRVYEQYF. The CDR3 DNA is TGTGCCAGCAGCTTCAACCGGGACAGGGTCTACGAGCAGTACTTC. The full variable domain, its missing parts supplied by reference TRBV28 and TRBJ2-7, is DVKVTQSSRYLVKRTGEKVFLECVQDMDHENMFWYRQDPGLGLRLIYFSYDVKMKEKGDIPEGYSVSREKKERFSLILESASTNQTSMYLCASSFNRDRVYEQYFGPGTRLTVT.

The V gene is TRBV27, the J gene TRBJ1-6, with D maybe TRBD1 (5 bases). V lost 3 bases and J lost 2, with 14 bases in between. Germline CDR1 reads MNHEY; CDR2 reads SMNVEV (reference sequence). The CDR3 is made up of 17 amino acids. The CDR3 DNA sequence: TGTGCCAGCAGTTTTGTACCAGGGAGGACCTATAATTCACCCCTCCACTTT. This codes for CASSFVPGRTYNSPLHF.

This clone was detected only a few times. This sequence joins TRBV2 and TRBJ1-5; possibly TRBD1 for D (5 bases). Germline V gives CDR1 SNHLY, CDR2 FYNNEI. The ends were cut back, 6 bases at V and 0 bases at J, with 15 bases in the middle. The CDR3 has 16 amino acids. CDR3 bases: TGTGCCAGCAGGCACCGGGACGGACGTAGCAATCAGCCCCAGCATTTT. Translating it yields CASRHRDGRSNQPQHF. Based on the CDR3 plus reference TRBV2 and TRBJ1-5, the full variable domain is EPEVTQTPSHQVTQMGQEVILRCVPISNHLYFYWYRQILGQKVEFLVSFYNNEISEKSEIFDDQFSVERPDGSNFTLKIRSTKLEDSAMYFCASRHRDGRSNQPQHFGDGTRLSIL.

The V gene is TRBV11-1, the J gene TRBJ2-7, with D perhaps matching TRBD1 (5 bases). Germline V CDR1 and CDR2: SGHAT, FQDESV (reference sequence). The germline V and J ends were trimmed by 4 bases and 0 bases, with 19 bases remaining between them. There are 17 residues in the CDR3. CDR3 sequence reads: CASSSRIDRFSSYEQYF. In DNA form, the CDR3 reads TGTGCCAGCAGCTCACGAATAGACAGATTCAGCTCCTACGAGCAGTACTTC.

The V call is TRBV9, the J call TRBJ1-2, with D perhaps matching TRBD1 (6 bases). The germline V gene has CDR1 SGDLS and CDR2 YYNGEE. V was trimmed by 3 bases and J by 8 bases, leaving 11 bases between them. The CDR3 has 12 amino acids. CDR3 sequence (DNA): TGTGCCAGCAGCGACAGGGCGCGAGGCTACACCTTC. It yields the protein CASSDRARGYTF.

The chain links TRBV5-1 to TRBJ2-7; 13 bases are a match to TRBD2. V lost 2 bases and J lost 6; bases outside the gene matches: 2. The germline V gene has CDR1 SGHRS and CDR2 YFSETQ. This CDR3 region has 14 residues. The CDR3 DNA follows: TGCGCCAGCAGCTTCGGGACTAGCGGGACCGAGCAGTACTTC. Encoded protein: CASSFGTSGTEQYF.